Sequencing of this T cell receptor (beta chain) was carried out in a study of cytotoxic CD8 clonotypes in ibrutinib-treated CLL. Study summary: Included were about a dozen relapsed/refractory and over 14 treatment-naive patients, of whom some 18 were IGHV unmutated. Across samples, productive templates numbered a few hundred thousand and productive rearrangements reached about 100,000 on average.

Notes on the study in general: Exceeding age-matched healthy donors, baseline clonality also tracked the counts of circulating CD8+ T cells. Contraction or stability on treatment was seen for public clonotypes, which were uncommon.

Repertoires were generated with immunoSEQ multiplex PCR, while TCRdb's copy carries only in-frame clones and drops some. In the table there are some 200,000 clones, approximately 72% of which are singletons. This clone occurred a few times. Its antigen is undetermined. Trimming left V 5 bases short and J 5 bases short, with 7 bases between. The CDR3 has 12 amino acids. Germline lookup yields CDR1 WNHNN and CDR2 SYGVQD (reference sequence). Sample: PBMCs, taken after 24 months of ibrutinib treatment. The chain carries TRBV10-1 and TRBJ1-5; D unresolved. The clonotype comes from a human donor with chronic lymphocytic leukemia. The CDR3 DNA reads TGCGCCAGCAGTAACTTAGATCAGCCCCAGCATTTT. This translates into CASSNLDQPQHF.